A single sample gave rise to the 5 T cell receptor beta chains below, sequenced in a study of blood T cells in healthy people across ages. The second PCR ran roughly 7 to 11 cycles with a sample-barcoded 5' primer and J-beta primers. MiXCR, run by TCRdb on the 5' RACE reads, gives a single entry per CDR3 protein. The sample includes hundreds of thousands of distinct CDR3 sequences, about 55% seen only once; the top ten take approximately 40%. Input material: blood. All receptors come from a man older than 75 in good health.

The CDR3 spells CASSLGARGVETQYF. The CDR3 DNA follows: TGTGCCAGCAGCTTAGGGGCTCGAGGGGTCGAGACCCAGTACTTC. This chain uses TRBV11-2 with TRBJ2-5, with D possibly called TRBD1 or TRBD2 (5 bases each). Trimming took 1 base from V and 5 from J, leaving 14 bases between them. The CDR3 spans 15 residues. CDR1 SGHAT and CDR2 FQNNGV come from the germline V gene. The whole variable domain, remainder taken from reference TRBV11-2 and TRBJ2-5, is EAGVAQSPRYKIIEKRQSVAFWCNPISGHATLYWYQQILGQGPKLLIQFQNNGVVDDSQLPKDRFSAERLKGVDSTLKIQPAKLEDSAVYLCASSLGARGVETQYFGPGTRLLVL.

This clonotype was seen just once. The rearrangement uses TRBV29-1 and TRBJ2-7; 9 bases match TRBD1. This CDR3 has 14 amino acids. With V trimmed by 5 bases and J by 5 bases, 10 bases remained unmatched. Germline V gene data show CDR1 as SQVTM and CDR2 as ANQGSEA. The CDR3 loop is CSVTTGGNRHEQYF. The CDR3 DNA follows: TGCAGCGTTACGACAGGGGGTAACAGGCACGAGCAGTACTTC.

The chain couples TRBV6-6 to TRBJ2-7, with D uncertain. This CDR3 spans 14 amino acids. The germline CDR1 and CDR2 sequences are MNHNY and SVGAGI (reference sequence). V was cut by 8 bases and J by 6 bases, with 20 bases left in between. This CDR3 is CASSSTGSVGEQYF. In nucleotides, the CDR3 is TGTGCCAGCTCCTCAACCGGGTCCGTGGGCGAGCAGTACTTC.

This clonotype was detected only a few times. The chain couples TRBV12-3 or TRBV12-4 to TRBJ2-5; 8 bases fit TRBD2. Trimming at V came to 7 bases and at J to 5 bases, leaving 12 bases not matched to a gene. This CDR3 has 15 amino acids. The CDR3 sequence: CASIGSGTPGETQYF. The CDR3 coding sequence is TGTGCCAGCATTGGTAGCGGGACTCCCGGGGAGACCCAGTACTTC.

Only a few counts were recorded for this clonotype. The V gene is TRBV5-1, the J gene TRBJ2-7; D is possibly TRBD2 (6 bases). V was clipped by 6 bases and J by 1 base, with 11 bases between them. The CDR3 is 13 amino acids. Germline V gene data show CDR1 as SGHRS and CDR2 as YFSETQ. The DNA for the CDR3 is TGCGCCAGCACGAGGGACTCGTCCTACGAGCAGTACTTC. Translated: CASTRDSSYEQYF.